The 21 T cell receptor beta chains in this list originate from one sample, sequenced in a study of T and B cells in COVID-19 patients (dated by TCRdb to about 2020). Sequencing took place on an Illumina MiSeq. Multiplex PCR with BIOMED2 TRB-A/B primer pools was used to amplify the TRB rearrangements. The public reads were reprocessed in TCRdb via fastp at Q25 and MiXCR, keeping in-frame beta chains. A single entry per CDR3 protein holds the most common genes and DNA from its merged rows. For this sample the table gives 4,800 or so distinct CDR3 sequences, of which 25% to 30% were detected only once. The ten largest clones represent roughly 5.9% of the sample. TRB repertoires were amplified using about 240-550 ng of genomic DNA isolated from blood. Sequencing was done on a sample of blood. Receptor source: a human donor with active COVID-19.

In this sample, this clonotype turned up a few times. The chain is built from TRBV12-3 or TRBV12-4 and TRBJ2-7, with a possible D match to TRBD1 (8 bases). The V gene lost 6 bases and the J gene lost 0 bases, with 12 bases spanning the gap. The CDR3 length is 14 residues. The CDR3 loop reads CASSYRGGSYEQYF. The CDR3 DNA sequence: TGTGCCAGCAGCTACAGGGGGGGCTCCTACGAGCAGTACTTC.

This sequence joins TRBV18 and TRBJ2-1, with unresolved D. The germline gives CDR1 KGHSH, CDR2 LQKENI. V lost 1 base and J lost 9, with 7 bases in between. The CDR3 is 12 amino acids. The CDR3 spells CASSPRVGEQFF. CDR3 in DNA: TGTGCCAGCTCACCACGGGTAGGTGAGCAGTTCTTC.

This clonotype is categorized as medium-sized (0.01 to 0.1%). This chain uses TRBV19 with TRBJ2-4, with D perhaps TRBD1 (5 bases). The CDR3 loop spans 17 amino acids. Trimming removed 1 base at V and 8 bases at J, with 21 bases between. Per germline, CDR1 LNHDA and CDR2 SQIVND (reference sequence). The CDR3 nucleotides read TGTGCCAGTAGTATAGGTTTACAGGTCAAGGGCAGTCACATTCAGTACTTC. The encoded protein is CASSIGLQVKGSHIQYF.

This clonotype has just a few counts. The chain recombines TRBV7-9 with TRBJ2-3; 7 bases are a match to TRBD2. Germline V gives CDR1 SEHNR, CDR2 FQNEAQ (reference sequence). V lost 5 bases to trimming and J lost 1 base; unmatched junction nucleotides: 3. This CDR3 is 14 amino acids long. The CDR3 bases are TGTGCCAGCAGCCCAAGCGGGGGCACAGATACGCAGTATTTT. Protein product: CASSPSGGTDTQYF.

The V call is TRBV24-1, the J call TRBJ1-2; the D gene is possibly TRBD1 (5 bases). V was shortened by 4 bases and J by 4 bases, with 18 bases between the two germline ends. The CDR3 runs to 16 residues. Germline CDR1 is KGHDR and CDR2 is SFDVKD. In DNA, the CDR3 is TGTGCCACCAGTGAGGCGGCAGGGCCCATGCCCTATGGCTACACCTTC. Protein sequence: CATSEAAGPMPYGYTF.

This clonotype was observed a few times. V usage is TRBV12-3 or TRBV12-4 and J usage is TRBJ1-2, with unresolved D. V lost 8 bases and J 8 bases, leaving 24 bases between the germline ends. The CDR3 runs to 15 residues. The CDR3 nucleotides read TGTGCCAGCCGAGACACAGTGGCCCGATTGAACGGCTACACCTTC. Its protein product is CASRDTVARLNGYTF.

In its sample, this clonotype is medium-sized (0.01 to 0.1%). The genes are TRBV7-6 and TRBJ2-3, with 9 nucleotides matching TRBD2. Germline V CDR1 and CDR2: SGHVS, FNYEAQ. CDR3 length: 17 amino acids. V shed 0 bases and J 3 bases; nucleotides not matched to a gene: 7. Here the CDR3 DNA reads TGTGCCAGCAGCTTAGCTTCGCGGGGGGGCCTTACAGATACGCAGTATTTT. This translates into CASSLASRGGLTDTQYF.

By its share, this clonotype is medium-sized. V gene TRBV5-5 combines with J gene TRBJ2-1, with 12 bases that match TRBD2. The CDR3 has 15 residues. CDR1 SGHKS and CDR2 YYEKEE come from the germline V gene (reference sequence). V was pared by 2 bases and J by 7 bases, with 4 bases of the junction left unmatched. CDR3: CASSFLAGGPNEQFF. CDR3 DNA: TGTGCCAGCAGCTTCCTAGCGGGAGGGCCTAATGAGCAGTTCTTC.

V is TRBV9 and J is TRBJ2-3; tentatively, D is TRBD2 (5 bases). The CDR3 covers 15 residues. The germline V gene has CDR1 SGDLS and CDR2 YYNGEE. Trimming shortened V by 0 bases and J by 5 bases, and 13 bases separated the two germline ends. CDR3 residues: CASSVGGRGLDTQYF. Here the CDR3 DNA reads TGTGCCAGCAGCGTAGGTGGTCGGGGTTTAGATACGCAGTATTTT. The full variable domain, completed using reference TRBV9 and TRBJ2-3, is DSGVTQTPKHLITATGQRVTLRCSPRSGDLSVYWYQQSLDQGLQFLIQYYNGEERAKGNILERFSAQQFPDLHSELNLSSLELGDSALYFCASSVGGRGLDTQYFGPGTRLTVL.

This clonotype occurred a few times. The rearrangement uses TRBV6-5 and TRBJ1-6, with 8 nucleotides matching TRBD1. This CDR3 contains 17 residues. The germline V gene encodes CDR1 MNHEY and CDR2 SVGAGI. The V gene end was trimmed by 10 bases and the J gene end by 7 bases; junction bases not matched to a gene: 18. The CDR3 here is CAIPSHPGAGGNSPLHF. The CDR3 DNA follows: TGTGCCATCCCCTCTCACCCCGGGGCAGGGGGCAATTCACCCCTCCACTTT.

This clonotype was observed a handful of times. This rearrangement joins TRBV27 to TRBJ1-2, with D possibly TRBD1 on 6 matching bases. The CDR3 length is 17 residues. Germline values: CDR1 MNHEY, CDR2 SMNVEV (reference sequence). V was shortened by 3 bases and J by 0 bases, with 17 bases between the two germline ends. CDR3 DNA: TGTGCCAGCAGTTTGGACACGGTGGCAGGGGCTAACTATGGCTACACCTTC. As protein: CASSLDTVAGANYGYTF.

By proportion, this clonotype is medium-sized. The genes are TRBV30 and TRBJ2-5, with D possibly TRBD2 on 6 matching bases. V lost 0 bases, J lost 4 bases, and 12 bases lay in between. Germline V gives CDR1 GTSNPN, CDR2 SVGIG (reference sequence). The CDR3 spans 14 residues. This CDR3 reads CAWSVPGTRETQYF. The CDR3 DNA reads as TGTGCCTGGAGTGTCCCTGGGACTCGAGAGACCCAGTACTTC. The variable domain in full, completed from reference TRBV30 and TRBJ2-5, reads SQTIHQWPATLVQPVGSPLSLECTVEGTSNPNLYWYRQAAGRGLQLLFYSVGIGQISSEVPQNLSASRPQDRQFILSSKKLLLSDSGFYLCAWSVPGTRETQYFGPGTRLLVL.

J is TRBJ1-1 and V is TRBV28, with D perhaps matching TRBD1 (5 bases). CDR3 length: 14 amino acids. The germline CDR1 and CDR2 sequences are MDHEN and SYDVKM. Trimming removed 8 bases at V and 8 bases at J, with 21 bases between. The CDR3 here is CASGSRDSTREAFF. The CDR3 DNA sequence: TGTGCCAGCGGGAGTCGGGACTCTACCCGCGAAGCTTTCTTT.

V usage is TRBV29-1 and J usage is TRBJ1-2; TRBD1 matches 7 bases. V lost 8 bases, J lost 5 bases, and 11 bases stayed unmatched. Germline V gene data show CDR1 as SQVTM and CDR2 as ANQGSEA. This CDR3 contains 13 residues. CDR3 sequence: CSSGQGDPYGYTF. DNA of the CDR3: TGCAGCTCAGGCCAGGGGGACCCATATGGCTACACCTTC.

By its share, this clonotype is medium-sized. The CDR3 coding sequence is TGTGCCAGCAGTTTCAAAGGGGGCACTGAAGCTTTCTTT. This codes for CASSFKGGTEAFF. The V and J genes are TRBV27 and TRBJ1-1, with D tentatively TRBD1 (6 bases). This CDR3 comprises 13 residues. V lost 3 bases and J 4 bases, leaving 9 bases between the germline ends. Germline-derived CDR1 and CDR2 are MNHEY and SMNVEV (reference sequence).

This clonotype was detected only a few times. The chain recombines TRBV7-2 with TRBJ2-5, with D possibly called TRBD1 or TRBD2 (6 bases each). The CDR3 has 14 amino acids. Germline V gene sequence: CDR1 SGHTA, CDR2 FQGNSA. The germline V and J ends were trimmed by 4 bases and 9 bases, with 18 bases remaining between them. The CDR3 region is CASSSRRGEVAQYF. The CDR3 DNA sequence: TGTGCCAGCAGCTCAAGGAGGGGGGAAGTGGCCCAGTACTTC.

The gene calls are TRBV5-1 and TRBJ2-1, with TRBD1 identical over 9 bases. The V and J ends lost 2 bases and 3 bases, in that order; junction bases with no gene match: 3. CDR3 length: 15 residues. Germline lookup yields CDR1 SGHRS and CDR2 YFSETQ. The CDR3 nucleotides read TGCGCCAGCAGCTTCCGGGACAGGGACTACAATGAGCAGTTCTTC. Its translation is CASSFRDRDYNEQFF.

The rearrangement links TRBV20-1 to TRBJ1-3; D gene unclear. CDR3 size: 11 residues. CDR1 is DFQATT and CDR2 is SNEGSKA in the germline V gene (reference sequence). V was pared by 5 bases and J by 1 base, with 3 bases between. CDR3 region: CSAGSGNTIYF. CDR3 in DNA: TGCAGTGCTGGATCTGGAAACACCATATATTTT.

This rearrangement joins TRBV9 to TRBJ2-5; possibly TRBD1 for D (6 bases). The length of the CDR3 is 17 residues. The germline V and J ends were trimmed by 4 bases and 5 bases, with 24 bases remaining between them. CDR1 and CDR2 (germline): SGDLS, YYNGEE. The CDR3 DNA sequence: TGTGCCAGCAGCCCACGGACAGACGGGCAAGGGTCGGAGACCCAGTACTTC. Its protein product is CASSPRTDGQGSETQYF.

In its sample, this clonotype was seen a few times. The chain is built from TRBV18 and TRBJ1-6; tentatively, D is TRBD1 (5 bases). The length of the CDR3 is 16 residues. From germline, CDR1 is KGHSH and CDR2 LQKENI. Trimming removed 2 bases at V and 7 bases at J, with 15 bases between. CDR3 in DNA: TGTGCCAGCTCACCAGGGACCGCCCGGGGCAATTCACCCCTCCACTTT. This sequence encodes CASSPGTARGNSPLHF. Full variable domain (missing parts from reference TRBV18 and TRBJ1-6): NAGVMQNPRHLVRRRGQEARLRCSPMKGHSHVYWYRQLPEEGLKFMVYLQKENIIDESGMPKERFSAEFPKEGPSILRIQQVVRGDSAAYFCASSPGTARGNSPLHFGNGTRLTVT.

This clonotype is medium-sized (0.01 to 0.1%) in the sample. The genes are TRBV18 and TRBJ2-3; D gene unclear. This CDR3 is 12 amino acids long. V shed 2 bases and J shed 3 bases, with 3 bases lying between them. Germline CDR1 and CDR2: KGHSH and LQKENI. In DNA form, the CDR3 reads TGTGCCAGCTCACCAGGGACAGATACGCAGTATTTT. It codes for CASSPGTDTQYF.